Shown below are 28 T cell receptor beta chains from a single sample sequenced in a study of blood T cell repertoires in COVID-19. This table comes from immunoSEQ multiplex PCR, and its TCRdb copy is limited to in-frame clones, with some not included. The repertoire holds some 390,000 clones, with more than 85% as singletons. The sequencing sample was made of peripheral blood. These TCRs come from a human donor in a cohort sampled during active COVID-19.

In DNA, the CDR3 is TGTGCCAGCAGCCAAGATCAGGTTAGGACTGAAGCTTTCTTT. Translating it yields CASSQDQVRTEAFF. The chain employs TRBV14 and TRBJ1-1; D gene ambiguous. V was clipped by 0 bases and J by 5 bases, with 10 bases between them. The germline gives CDR1 SGHDN, CDR2 FVKESK. The CDR3 is made up of 14 amino acids.

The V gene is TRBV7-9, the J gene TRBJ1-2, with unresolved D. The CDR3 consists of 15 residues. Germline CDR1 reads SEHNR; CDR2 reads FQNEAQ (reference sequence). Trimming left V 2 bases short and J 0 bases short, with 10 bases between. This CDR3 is CASSLWEQANYGYTF. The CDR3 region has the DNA TGTGCCAGCAGCTTATGGGAGCAAGCTAACTATGGCTACACCTTC.

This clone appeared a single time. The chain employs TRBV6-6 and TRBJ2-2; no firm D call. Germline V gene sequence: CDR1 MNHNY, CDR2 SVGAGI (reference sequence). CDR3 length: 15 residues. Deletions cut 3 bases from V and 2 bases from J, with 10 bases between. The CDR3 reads CASSYRRPNTGELFF. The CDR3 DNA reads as TGTGCCAGCAGTTATCGCAGGCCTAACACCGGGGAGCTGTTTTTT.

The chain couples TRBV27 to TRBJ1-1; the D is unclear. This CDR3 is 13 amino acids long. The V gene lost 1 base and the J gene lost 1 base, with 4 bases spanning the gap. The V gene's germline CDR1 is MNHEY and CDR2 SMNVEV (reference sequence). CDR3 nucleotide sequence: TGTGCCAGCAGTTTATTCCGGAACACTGAAGCTTTCTTT. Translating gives CASSLFRNTEAFF.

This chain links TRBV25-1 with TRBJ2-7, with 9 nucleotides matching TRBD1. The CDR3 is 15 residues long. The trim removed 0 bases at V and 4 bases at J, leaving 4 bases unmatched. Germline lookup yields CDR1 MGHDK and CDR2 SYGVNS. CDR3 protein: CASSEYGTGIYEQYF. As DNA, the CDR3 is TGTGCCAGCAGTGAATACGGGACAGGGATTTACGAGCAGTACTTC.

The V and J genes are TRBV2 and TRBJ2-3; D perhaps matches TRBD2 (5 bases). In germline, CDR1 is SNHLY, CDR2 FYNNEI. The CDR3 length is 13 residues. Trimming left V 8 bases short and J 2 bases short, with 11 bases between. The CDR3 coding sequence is TGTGCCAGCCCTGGACTCGACACAGATACGCAGTATTTT. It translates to CASPGLDTDTQYF.

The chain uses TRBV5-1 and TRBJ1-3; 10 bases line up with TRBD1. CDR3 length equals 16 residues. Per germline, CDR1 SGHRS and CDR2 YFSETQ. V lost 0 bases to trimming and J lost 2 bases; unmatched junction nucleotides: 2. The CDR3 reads CASSLVDRGPGNTIYF. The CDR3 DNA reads TGCGCCAGCAGCTTGGTCGACAGGGGGCCTGGAAACACCATATATTTT.

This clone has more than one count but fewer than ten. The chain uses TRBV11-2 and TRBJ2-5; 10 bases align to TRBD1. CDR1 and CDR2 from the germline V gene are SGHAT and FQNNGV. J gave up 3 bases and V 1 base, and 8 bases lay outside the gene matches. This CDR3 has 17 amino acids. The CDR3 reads CASSLGVTGGLEETQYF. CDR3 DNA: TGTGCCAGCAGCTTAGGTGTGACAGGGGGCCTGGAAGAGACCCAGTACTTC.

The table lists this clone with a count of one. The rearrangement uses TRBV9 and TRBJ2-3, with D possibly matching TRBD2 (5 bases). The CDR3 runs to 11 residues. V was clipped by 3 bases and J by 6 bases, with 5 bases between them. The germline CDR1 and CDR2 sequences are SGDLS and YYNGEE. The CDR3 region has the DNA TGTGCCAGCAGCGGAGGGGATACGCAGTATTTT. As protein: CASSGGDTQYF. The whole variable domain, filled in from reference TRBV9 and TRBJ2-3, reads DSGVTQTPKHLITATGQRVTLRCSPRSGDLSVYWYQQSLDQGLQFLIQYYNGEERAKGNILERFSAQQFPDLHSELNLSSLELGDSALYFCASSGGDTQYFGPGTRLTVL.

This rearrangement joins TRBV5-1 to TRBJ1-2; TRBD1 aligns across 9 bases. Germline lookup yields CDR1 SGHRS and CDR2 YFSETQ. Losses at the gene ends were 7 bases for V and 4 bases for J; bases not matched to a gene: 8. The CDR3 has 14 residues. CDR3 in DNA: TGCGCCAGCTCTCTCGGACAGGGGATCTATGGCTACACCTTC. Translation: CASSLGQGIYGYTF.

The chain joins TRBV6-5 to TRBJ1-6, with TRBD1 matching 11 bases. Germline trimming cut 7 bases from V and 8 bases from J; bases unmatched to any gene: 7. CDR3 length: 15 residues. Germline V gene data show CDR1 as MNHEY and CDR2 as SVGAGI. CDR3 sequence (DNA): TGTGCCAGCAAGTGGGGGACAGGGGGTCATTCACCCCTCCACTTT. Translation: CASKWGTGGHSPLHF.

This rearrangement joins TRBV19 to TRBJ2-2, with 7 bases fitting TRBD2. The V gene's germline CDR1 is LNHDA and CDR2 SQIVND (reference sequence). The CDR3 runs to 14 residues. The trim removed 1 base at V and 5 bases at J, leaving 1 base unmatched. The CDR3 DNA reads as TGTGCCAGTAGTATAGGAGCGGGGACCGGGGAGCTGTTTTTT. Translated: CASSIGAGTGELFF.

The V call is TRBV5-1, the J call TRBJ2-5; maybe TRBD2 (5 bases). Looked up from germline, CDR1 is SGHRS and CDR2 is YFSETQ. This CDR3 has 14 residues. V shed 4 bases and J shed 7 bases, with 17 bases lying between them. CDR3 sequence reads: CASSPGDREGTQYF. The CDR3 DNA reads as TGCGCCAGCAGCCCCGGCGACCGGGAAGGGACCCAGTACTTC.

CDR3 sequence (DNA): TGTGCCTGGAGCTGGGGGGAGCCGAACACTGAAGCTTTCTTT. Its translation is CAWSWGEPNTEAFF. The rearrangement uses TRBV30 and TRBJ1-1, with D perhaps TRBD1 (5 bases). The V gene's germline CDR1 is GTSNPN and CDR2 SVGIG (reference sequence). CDR3 length equals 14 residues. V was pared by 3 bases and J by 1 base, with 12 bases between.

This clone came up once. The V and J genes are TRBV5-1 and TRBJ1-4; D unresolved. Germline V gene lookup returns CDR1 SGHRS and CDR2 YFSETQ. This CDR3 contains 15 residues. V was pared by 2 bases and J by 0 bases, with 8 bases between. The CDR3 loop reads CASSFGSATNEKLFF. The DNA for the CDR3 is TGCGCCAGCAGCTTTGGCTCCGCAACTAATGAAAAACTGTTTTTT.

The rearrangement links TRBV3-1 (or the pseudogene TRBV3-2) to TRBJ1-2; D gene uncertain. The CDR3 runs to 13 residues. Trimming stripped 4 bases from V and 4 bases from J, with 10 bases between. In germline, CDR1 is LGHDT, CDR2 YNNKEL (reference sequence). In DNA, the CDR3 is TGTGCCAGCAGCCCTCGGGAGCCCTATGGCTACACCTTC. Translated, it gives CASSPREPYGYTF.

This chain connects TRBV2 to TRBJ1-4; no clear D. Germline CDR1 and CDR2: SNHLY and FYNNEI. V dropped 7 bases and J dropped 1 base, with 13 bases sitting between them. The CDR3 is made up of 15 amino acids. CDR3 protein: CASTQDSGTNEKLFF. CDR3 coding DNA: TGTGCCAGCACTCAGGACTCAGGAACTAATGAAAAACTGTTTTTT.

CDR3 amino acids: CASSSRRGGRETQYF. CDR3 bases: TGTGCCAGCAGCTCTCGTCGAGGGGGCAGGGAGACCCAGTACTTC. The chain joins TRBV7-6 to TRBJ2-5; 7 bases line up with TRBD1. Germline CDR1 SGHVS, CDR2 FNYEAQ. With 4 bases clipped from V and 5 bases from J, the junction kept 10 bases outside the gene matches. The CDR3 totals 15 residues.

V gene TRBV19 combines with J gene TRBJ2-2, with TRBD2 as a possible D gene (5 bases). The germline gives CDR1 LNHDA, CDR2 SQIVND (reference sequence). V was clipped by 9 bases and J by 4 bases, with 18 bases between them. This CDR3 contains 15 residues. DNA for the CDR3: TGTGCCAGCCAACGTTACAGCGCGGGCACCGGGGAGCTGTTTTTT. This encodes CASQRYSAGTGELFF.

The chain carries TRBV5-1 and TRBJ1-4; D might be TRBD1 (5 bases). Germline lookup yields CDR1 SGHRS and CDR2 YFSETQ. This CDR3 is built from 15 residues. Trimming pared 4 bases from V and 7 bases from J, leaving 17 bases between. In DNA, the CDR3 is TGCGCCAGCAGCCCCACCGGGACTTCCTTTGAAAAACTGTTTTTT. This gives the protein CASSPTGTSFEKLFF.

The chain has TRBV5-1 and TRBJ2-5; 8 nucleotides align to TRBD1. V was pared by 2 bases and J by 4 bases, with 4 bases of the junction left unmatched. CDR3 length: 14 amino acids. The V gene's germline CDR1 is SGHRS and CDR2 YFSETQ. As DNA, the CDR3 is TGCGCCAGCAGCTTTGACAGGGGAAGAGAGACCCAGTACTTC. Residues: CASSFDRGRETQYF.

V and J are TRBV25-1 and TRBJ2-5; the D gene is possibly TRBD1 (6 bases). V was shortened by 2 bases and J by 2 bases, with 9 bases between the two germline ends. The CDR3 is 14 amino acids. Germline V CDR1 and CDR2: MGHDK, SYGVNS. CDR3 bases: TGTGCCAGCAGTGAACCCGGACAGCAAGAGACCCAGTACTTC. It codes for CASSEPGQQETQYF.

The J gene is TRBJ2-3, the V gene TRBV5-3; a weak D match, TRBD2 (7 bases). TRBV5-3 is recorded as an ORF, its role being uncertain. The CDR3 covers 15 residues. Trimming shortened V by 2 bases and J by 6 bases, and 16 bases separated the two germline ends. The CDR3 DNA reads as TGTGCCAGAAGCTTCAGGGAAGGGGGAGGGGATACGCAGTATTTT. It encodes CARSFREGGGDTQYF.

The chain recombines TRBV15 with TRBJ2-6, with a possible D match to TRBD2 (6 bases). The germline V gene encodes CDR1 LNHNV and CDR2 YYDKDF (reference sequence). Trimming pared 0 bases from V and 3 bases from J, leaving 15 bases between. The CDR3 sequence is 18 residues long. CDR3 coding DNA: TGTGCCACCAGCAGAGAGGGACTGTCCTCAAGTGGGGCCAACGTCCTGACTTTC. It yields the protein CATSREGLSSSGANVLTF.

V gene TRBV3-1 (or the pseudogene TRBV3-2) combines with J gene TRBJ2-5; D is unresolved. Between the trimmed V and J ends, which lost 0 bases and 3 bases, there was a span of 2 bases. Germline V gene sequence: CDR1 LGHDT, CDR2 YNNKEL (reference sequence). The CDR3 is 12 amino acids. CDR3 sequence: CASSQDEETQYF. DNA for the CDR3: TGTGCCAGCAGCCAAGACGAAGAGACCCAGTACTTC.

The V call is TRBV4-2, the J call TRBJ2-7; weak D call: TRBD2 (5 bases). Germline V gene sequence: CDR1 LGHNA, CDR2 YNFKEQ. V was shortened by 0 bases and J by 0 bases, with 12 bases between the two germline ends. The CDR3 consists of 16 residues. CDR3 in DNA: TGTGCCAGCAGCCAAGATGAGGGTATGAGCTCCTACGAGCAGTACTTC. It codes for CASSQDEGMSSYEQYF.

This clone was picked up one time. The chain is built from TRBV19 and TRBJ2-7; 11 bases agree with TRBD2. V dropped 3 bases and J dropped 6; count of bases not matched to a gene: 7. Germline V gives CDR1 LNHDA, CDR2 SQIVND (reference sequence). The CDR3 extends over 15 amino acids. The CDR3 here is CASSIQVAGGLEQYF. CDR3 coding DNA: TGTGCCAGTAGTATCCAGGTAGCGGGAGGGCTCGAGCAGTACTTC.

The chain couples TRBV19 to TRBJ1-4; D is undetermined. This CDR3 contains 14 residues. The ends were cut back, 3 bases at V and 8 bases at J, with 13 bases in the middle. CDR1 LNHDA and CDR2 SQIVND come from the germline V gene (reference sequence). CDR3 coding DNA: TGTGCCAGTAGTATTGTGCAGTCGAAAGAAAAACTGTTTTTT. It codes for CASSIVQSKEKLFF.